This entry features one T cell receptor beta chain sequence. The data derive from a study of blood T cell repertoires in COVID-19. Whole-study context: T cells, B-cell-depleted T cells, or PBMCs provided the cDNA or gDNA that served as material.

The germline CDR1 and CDR2 sequences are SGHRS and YFSETQ. Unmatched junction bases numbered 9, after V lost 3 bases and J lost 6 bases. The CDR3 contains 15 residues. Across about two dozen US areas, participants ranged in age from roughly 18 to 95 years. Authors' analysis steps: Reference gene primer amplification gave nucleated cell count estimates. The assay was immunoSEQ multiplex PCR, and TCRdb's table has in-frame clones only and misses some. D and trimming come from the DNA, and the V and J calls and clone size come from that table. This sample carries 400,000 or so clones, roughly 87% of them seen once, and the ten largest clones take 2% to 2.5%.

Sequenced sample: PBMCs or T cells enriched from blood (not recorded which). The chain employs TRBV5-1 and TRBJ2-3; 8 nucleotides agree with TRBD2. The receptor comes from a woman between 35 and 50 years old with acute COVID-19. The CDR3 DNA reads as TGCGCCAGCAGCTCTGACGGGGGGGCCGGGGATACGCAGTATTTT. Translation: CASSSDGGAGDTQYF.